Presented here are 13 T cell receptor beta chains from one specimen sequenced in a study of blood T cell repertoires in COVID-19. The assay was immunoSEQ multiplex PCR, and TCRdb's table has in-frame clones only and misses some. The sample holds fewer than 250,000 clones; 81% are singletons and the top ten take around 9%. Sequencing input: PBMCs or T cells enriched from blood (not recorded which). These receptors originate from a woman in her forties or fifties with acute COVID-19.

The chain links TRBV4-3 to TRBJ1-6; no clear D gene. The V end was cut by 0 bases, the J end by 10 bases, with 10 bases between. Germline V gene data show CDR1 as LGHNA and CDR2 as YSLEER. The CDR3 is 14 residues long. The DNA for the CDR3 is TGCGCCAGCAGCCAAGATCCCGGGGAGTCACCCCTCCACTTT. The encoded protein is CASSQDPGESPLHF.

The chain employs TRBV7-6 and TRBJ2-3, with D uncertain. V was clipped by 4 bases and J by 0 bases, with 5 bases between them. This CDR3 spans 13 amino acids. Germline assignment: CDR1 SGHVS and CDR2 FNYEAQ. CDR3 region: CASSSTSTDTQYF. CDR3 bases: TGTGCCAGCAGCTCGACTAGCACAGATACGCAGTATTTT.

This chain links TRBV4-1 with TRBJ2-5; D perhaps matches TRBD1 (5 bases). Germline-derived CDR1 and CDR2 are MGHRA and YSYEKL. V was shortened by 0 bases and J by 2 bases, with 13 bases between the two germline ends. The CDR3 runs to 16 residues. The CDR3 nucleotides read TGCGCCAGCAGCCAAGACATAGTACAGGTACAAGAGACCCAGTACTTC. Amino acids: CASSQDIVQVQETQYF.

The gene calls are TRBV4-3 and TRBJ2-7; 8 nucleotides align to TRBD1. The CDR3 is 16 residues long. CDR1 and CDR2 from the germline V gene are LGHNA and YSLEER. V lost 4 bases to trimming and J lost 5 bases; unmatched junction nucleotides: 13. In nucleotides, the CDR3 is TGCGCCAGCAGCCCAAGGAGACAGGGGTCTTCGCACGAGCAGTACTTC. Translated, it gives CASSPRRQGSSHEQYF.

This chain connects TRBV5-4 to TRBJ2-7, with 11 bases lining up with TRBD2. CDR3 length: 16 amino acids. Germline CDR1 reads SGHNT; CDR2 reads YYREEE (reference sequence). V shed 3 bases, J shed 3 bases, and the junction held 8 bases outside the gene matches. Here the CDR3 reads CASSSPGTSGNYEQYF. The CDR3 nucleotides read TGTGCCAGCAGCTCACCCGGGACTAGCGGAAACTACGAGCAGTACTTC. Based on the CDR3 plus reference TRBV5-4 and TRBJ2-7, the full variable domain is ETGVTQSPTHLIKTRGQQVTLRCSSQSGHNTVSWYQQALGQGPQFIFQYYREEENGRGNFPPRFSGLQFPNYSSELNVNALELDDSALYLCASSSPGTSGNYEQYFGPGTRLTVT.

This clone was seen a single time. V is TRBV11-2 and J is TRBJ1-2; D is uncertain. This CDR3 region has 14 residues. V lost 5 bases and J 2 bases, leaving 12 bases between the germline ends. Germline V lookup: CDR1 SGHAT, CDR2 FQNNGV. The CDR3 nucleotides are TGTGCCAGCAGCCAGTCGACGGAGAACTATGGCTACACCTTC. Amino acids: CASSQSTENYGYTF.

CDR3 nucleotide sequence: TGTGCCAGCTCACCAGCCTTGTCAGCTAACTATGGCTACACCTTC. This codes for CASSPALSANYGYTF. The V call is TRBV18, the J call TRBJ1-2; no firm D call. The CDR3 consists of 15 residues. V was pared by 2 bases and J by 0 bases, with 10 bases between. Germline assignment: CDR1 KGHSH and CDR2 LQKENI.

V is TRBV10-3 and J is TRBJ2-5; the match to TRBD1 covers 9 bases. V lost 4 bases to trimming and J lost 4 bases; unmatched junction nucleotides: 4. Germline CDR1 is ENHRY and CDR2 is SYGVKD. CDR3 length equals 14 residues. The CDR3 bases are TGTGCCATCAGTGTAGGGACAGGGAGAGAGACCCAGTACTTC. Protein: CAISVGTGRETQYF.

The CDR3 nucleotides read TGTGCCAGCTCACCGGCCAGCGAAAGCCCACCCCTCCACTTT. Amino acids: CASSPASESPPLHF. The V and J genes are TRBV18 and TRBJ1-6; D gene ambiguous. V shed 3 bases and J shed 11 bases, with 14 bases lying between them. Germline CDR1 and CDR2: KGHSH and LQKENI. The CDR3 length is 14 residues.

The V gene is TRBV5-6, the J gene TRBJ2-7, with TRBD2 matching over 8 bases. The CDR3 totals 14 residues. Germline CDR1 is SGHDT and CDR2 is YYEEEE. V was clipped by 5 bases and J by 4 bases; unmatched bases: 8. The CDR3 is CASRSGTRIYEQYF. The CDR3, as DNA: TGTGCCAGCAGATCCGGGACTAGAATTTACGAGCAGTACTTC. Variable domain in full (rest from reference TRBV5-6 and TRBJ2-7): DAGVTQSPTHLIKTRGQQVTLRCSPKSGHDTVSWYQQALGQGPQFIFQYYEEEERQRGNFPDRFSGHQFPNYSSELNVNALLLGDSALYLCASRSGTRIYEQYFGPGTRLTVT.

V gene TRBV2 combines with J gene TRBJ1-5, with D perhaps TRBD1 (6 bases). The V gene lost 5 bases and the J gene lost 4 bases, with 15 bases spanning the gap. This CDR3 comprises 15 residues. The germline CDR1 and CDR2 sequences are SNHLY and FYNNEI. CDR3 protein: CASSLLGTSNQPQHF. The CDR3 DNA is TGTGCCAGCAGTCTACTAGGGACATCTAATCAGCCCCAGCATTTT.

The chain combines TRBV6-2 or TRBV6-3 with TRBJ2-7; 8 bases are a match to TRBD2. J lost 6 bases, V lost 2 bases, and 6 bases had no gene match. There are 14 residues in the CDR3. Germline V lookup: CDR1 MNHEY, CDR2 SVGEGT. CDR3 nucleotide sequence: TGTGCCAGCAGTTACGGTAGCGGGGTTGGCGAGCAGTACTTC. Protein product: CASSYGSGVGEQYF.

This chain links TRBV29-1 with TRBJ2-7, with D perhaps TRBD1 (5 bases). This CDR3 region has 13 residues. Trimming pared 7 bases from V and 1 base from J, leaving 14 bases between. CDR1 SQVTM and CDR2 ANQGSEA come from the germline V gene. CDR3 coding DNA: TGCAGCGCTACAGGACACCCATCCTACGAGCAGTACTTC. Translating gives CSATGHPSYEQYF.